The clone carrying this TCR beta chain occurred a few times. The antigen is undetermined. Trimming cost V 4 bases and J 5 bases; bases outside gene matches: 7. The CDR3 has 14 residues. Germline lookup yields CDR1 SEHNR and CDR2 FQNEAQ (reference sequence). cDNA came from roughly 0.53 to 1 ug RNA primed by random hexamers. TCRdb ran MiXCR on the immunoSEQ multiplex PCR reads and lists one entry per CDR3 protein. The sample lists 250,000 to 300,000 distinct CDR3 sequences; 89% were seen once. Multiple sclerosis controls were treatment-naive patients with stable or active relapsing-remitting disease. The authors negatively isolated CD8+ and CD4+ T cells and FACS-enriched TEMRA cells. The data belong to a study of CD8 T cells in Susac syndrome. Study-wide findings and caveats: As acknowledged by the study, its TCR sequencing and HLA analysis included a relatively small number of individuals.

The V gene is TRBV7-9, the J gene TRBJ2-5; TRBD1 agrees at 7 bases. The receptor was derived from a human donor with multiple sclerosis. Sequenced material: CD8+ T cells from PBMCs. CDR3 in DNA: TGTGCCAGCAGCTCCTACAGGGGTCAGGAGACCCAGTACTTC. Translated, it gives CASSSYRGQETQYF.